These T cell receptor beta chains were read from a single sample in a study of cytomegalovirus exposure and HLA in healthy donors. Some clones are missing from TCRdb's copy, which holds only in-frame ones; the method was immunoSEQ multiplex PCR. Of around 63,000 clones listed, roughly 80% are singletons. The sequenced sample was PBMCs. The receptors come from a woman aged 25 to 45 in good health and CMV-seronegative. The CDR3 runs from the conserved cysteine through the conserved F or W.

v_call	cdr3_aa
TRBV19	CASSPRPGITEAFF
TRBV27	CASSPSGGSSGANVLTF
TRBV30	CAWSDRTGPNYGYTF
TRBV27	CASSFQGATEAFF
TRBV30	CAWSALRTGSISSNQPQHF
TRBV10-3	CAISESSSRGGSGANVLTF
TRBV6-5	CASRQGSRQPQHF
TRBV7-2	CASSLDRSSRYGYTF
TRBV7-9	CASRPSRVGGTDTQYF
TRBV19	CAISRQGNGELFF
TRBV27	CASSMDRANYGYTF
TRBV9	CASSADSYQPQHF
TRBV4-1	CASSPTRLLGLALHEQYF
TRBV11-2	CASSSTEAANVLTF
TRBV27	CASSLWGSQETQYF
TRBV18	CASQPGAEIEKLFF
TRBV25-1	CATAAAGVSYEQYF
TRBV7-6	CASSLTTGDPSGANVLTF
TRBV19	CASSIFGGERTEAFF
TRBV28	CASYPEAANTEAFF
TRBV9	CASSVRQGTTGELFF
TRBV4-1	CASSQGGTGGNTEAFF
TRBV28	CASSLTHPISNYGYTF
TRBV6-5	CASMTSGGADTQYF
TRBV6-1	CASSDNRVSGELFF
TRBV5-6	CASIGQGGTEAFF
TRBV19	CASMTGGITTEAFF
TRBV4-3	CASSQTSGPLNTQYF
TRBV29-1	CSVVPGVPYEQYF
TRBV5-1	CASSLGLARDTQYF
TRBV19	CASSISAGGDIQYF
TRBV4-1	CASSQVGTSNEQFF
TRBV5-6	CASSPTRTPSTDTQYF
TRBV29-1	CSARAGGAGNQPQHF
TRBV27	CASSLSAFEITGELFF
TRBV4-1	CASSQSGGYGYTF
TRBV11-2	CASNSGGYGYTF
TRBV27	CATGFGQAQRGYTF
TRBV7-9	CASSLRHSNEKLFF
TRBV11-2	CASSLSGSAEQYF
TRBV18	CASSPNPEAGNTIYF
TRBV6-1	CASSVPDRGLGNEQFF
TRBV4-3	CASSIGQGNSPLHF
TRBV4-2	CASSPLQRSTDTQYF
TRBV19	CASSSRGQGLHNEQFF
TRBV7-2	CASSRTGSGYTF
TRBV5-1	CASSPQGGRTEAFF
TRBV18	CASSPMVPGTGGNQPQHF
TRBV9	CASSVTDSSGNTIYF
TRBV7-9	CASSSDRDRTYEQYF